This is a list of T cell receptor beta chains from one sample in a study of regulatory T cells in long-lasting Graves disease. Using its own MiXCR run on the multiplex PCR reads, TCRdb lists one record per CDR3 protein. The sample carries 600,000 to 650,000 distinct CDR3 sequences, around 17% recorded once. These records were also assigned to another study, of T cells in Graves' hyperthyroidism and ophthalmopathy.

The sequencing here drew on peripheral blood mononuclear cells (PBMCs), taken at new diagnosis, from a patient treated with antithyroid drugs. The source is a woman aged 25 to 39 with Graves disease. Both conserved end residues are part of each CDR3. Fields, in order: D gene, clone size, J gene, V gene, CDR3 DNA, CDR3 protein. The D gene is left open where the match is weak. Expanded clones are given a class, and other clones once, few, many or no size at all.

d_gene: .; abundance: .; j_gene: TRBJ2-5; v_gene: TRBV5-1; CDR3nt: TGCGCCAGCAGCTTCAATGGGGAACAAGAGACCCAGTACTTC; CDR3aa: CASSFNGEQETQYF
d_gene: TRBD1; abundance: .; j_gene: TRBJ1-5; v_gene: TRBV20-1; CDR3nt: TGCAGTGCTGGACAGGGCAATCAGCCCCAGCATTTT; CDR3aa: CSAGQGNQPQHF
d_gene: .; abundance: many; j_gene: TRBJ2-3; v_gene: TRBV6-2/TRBV6-3; CDR3nt: TGTGCCAGCAGTTACGGCGGAGGCGGCGCAGATACGCAGTATTTT; CDR3aa: CASSYGGGGADTQYF
d_gene: TRBD1; abundance: many; j_gene: TRBJ1-1; v_gene: TRBV2; CDR3nt: TGTGCCAGAATTGACAGGGTACGACTTGGAACCCTCTTACCTGAAGCTTTCTTT; CDR3aa: CARIDRVRLGTLLPEAFF
d_gene: TRBD2; abundance: few; j_gene: TRBJ2-2; v_gene: TRBV18; CDR3nt: TGTGCCAGCTCAGCACTAGCGGGAGTGGGCACCGGGGAGCTGTTTTTT; CDR3aa: CASSALAGVGTGELFF
d_gene: .; abundance: many; j_gene: TRBJ2-6; v_gene: TRBV2; CDR3nt: TGTGCCAGCAGTGCCAAAGCATCTGGGGCCAACGTCCTGACTTTC; CDR3aa: CASSAKASGANVLTF
d_gene: .; abundance: many; j_gene: TRBJ1-2; v_gene: TRBV6-2/TRBV6-3; CDR3nt: TGTGCCAGCAGGGACTATGGCTACACCTTC; CDR3aa: CASRDYGYTF
d_gene: TRBD2; abundance: many; j_gene: TRBJ2-7; v_gene: TRBV28; CDR3nt: TGTGCCAGCAGCCGGGGACTAGCGGGAGGGTACGAGCAGTACTTC; CDR3aa: CASSRGLAGGYEQYF
d_gene: .; abundance: many; j_gene: TRBJ2-3; v_gene: TRBV11-2; CDR3nt: TGTGCCAGCAGCTTAGGTGGGATGGGGCAGTATTTT; CDR3aa: CASSLGGMGQYF
d_gene: .; abundance: few; j_gene: TRBJ2-7; v_gene: TRBV29-1; CDR3nt: TGCAGCGTTGGGAGAACATCTCGCTCCTACGAGCAGTACTTC; CDR3aa: CSVGRTSRSYEQYF
d_gene: .; abundance: many; j_gene: TRBJ1-1; v_gene: TRBV12-3/TRBV12-4; CDR3nt: TGTGCCAGCAGTACCGGGCCCCAAGGGACTGAAGCTTTCTTT; CDR3aa: CASSTGPQGTEAFF